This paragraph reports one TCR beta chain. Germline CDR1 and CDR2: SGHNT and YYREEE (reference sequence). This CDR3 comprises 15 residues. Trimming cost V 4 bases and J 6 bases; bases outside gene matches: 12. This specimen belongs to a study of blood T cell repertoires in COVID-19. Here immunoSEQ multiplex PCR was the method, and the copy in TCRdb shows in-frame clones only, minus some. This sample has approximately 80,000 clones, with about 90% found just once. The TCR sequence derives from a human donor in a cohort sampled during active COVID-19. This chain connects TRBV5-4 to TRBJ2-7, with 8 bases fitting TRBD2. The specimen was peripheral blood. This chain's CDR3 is CASSLDGTRPLEQYF. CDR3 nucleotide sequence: TGTGCCAGCAGCCTGGACGGGACTAGACCTCTCGAGCAGTACTTC.